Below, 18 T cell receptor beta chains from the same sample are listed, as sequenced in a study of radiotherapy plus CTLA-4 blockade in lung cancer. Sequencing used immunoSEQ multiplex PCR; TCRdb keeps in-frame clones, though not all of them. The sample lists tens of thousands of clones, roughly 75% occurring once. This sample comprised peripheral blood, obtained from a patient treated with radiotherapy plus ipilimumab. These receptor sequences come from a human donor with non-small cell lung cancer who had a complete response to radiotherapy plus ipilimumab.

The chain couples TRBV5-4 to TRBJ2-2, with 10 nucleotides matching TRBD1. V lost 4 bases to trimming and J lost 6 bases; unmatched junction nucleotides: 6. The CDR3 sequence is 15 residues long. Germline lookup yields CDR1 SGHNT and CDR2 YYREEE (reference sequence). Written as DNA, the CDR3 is TGTGCCAGCAGCCGCCCGGACAGGGGGTCCGGGGAGCTGTTTTTT. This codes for CASSRPDRGSGELFF. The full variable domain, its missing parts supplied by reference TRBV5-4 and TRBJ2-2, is ETGVTQSPTHLIKTRGQQVTLRCSSQSGHNTVSWYQQALGQGPQFIFQYYREEENGRGNFPPRFSGLQFPNYSSELNVNALELDDSALYLCASSRPDRGSGELFFGEGSRLTVL.

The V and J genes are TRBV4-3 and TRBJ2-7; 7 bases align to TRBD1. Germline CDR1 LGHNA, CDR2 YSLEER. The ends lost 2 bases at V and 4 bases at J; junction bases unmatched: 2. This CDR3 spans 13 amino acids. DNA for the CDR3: TGCGCCAGCAGCCAATCGGGACAGTACGAGCAGTACTTC. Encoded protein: CASSQSGQYEQYF.

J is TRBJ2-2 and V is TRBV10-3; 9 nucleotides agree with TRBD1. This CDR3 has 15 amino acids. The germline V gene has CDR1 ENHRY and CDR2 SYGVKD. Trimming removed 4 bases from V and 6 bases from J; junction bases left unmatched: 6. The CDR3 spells CAISAGQGLSGELFF. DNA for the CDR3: TGTGCCATCAGTGCGGGACAGGGTTTATCCGGGGAGCTGTTTTTT.

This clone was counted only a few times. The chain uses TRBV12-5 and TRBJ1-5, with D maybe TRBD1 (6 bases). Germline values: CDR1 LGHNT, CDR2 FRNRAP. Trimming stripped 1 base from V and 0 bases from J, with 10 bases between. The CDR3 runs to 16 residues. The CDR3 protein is CASGLAQGYSNQPQHF. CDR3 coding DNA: TGTGCTAGTGGTTTGGCCCAGGGGTATAGCAATCAGCCCCAGCATTTT.

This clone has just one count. The CDR3 reads CASSPQGLDTDTQYF. Here the CDR3 DNA reads TGTGCCAGCTCACCACAGGGACTTGACACAGATACGCAGTATTTT. The chain has TRBV18 and TRBJ2-3; D may be TRBD2 (6 bases). Trimming took off 1 base at V and 2 bases at J, with 10 bases between the two ends. The germline V gene has CDR1 KGHSH and CDR2 LQKENI. This CDR3 has 15 residues.

In DNA, the CDR3 is TGTGCCAGCAGTTACTCGAGCGGGGCGGAGACTGAAGCTTTCTTT. This encodes CASSYSSGAETEAFF. The V call is TRBV6-5, the J call TRBJ1-1, with D tentatively TRBD1 (5 bases). Germline lookup yields CDR1 MNHEY and CDR2 SVGAGI. This CDR3 has 15 amino acids. The ends were cut back, 0 bases at V and 5 bases at J, with 13 bases in the middle.

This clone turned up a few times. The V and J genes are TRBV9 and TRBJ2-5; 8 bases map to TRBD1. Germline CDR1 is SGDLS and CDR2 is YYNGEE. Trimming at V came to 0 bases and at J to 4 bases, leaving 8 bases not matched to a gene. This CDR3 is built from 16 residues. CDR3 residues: CASSVATAGGRETQYF. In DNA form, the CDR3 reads TGTGCCAGCAGCGTAGCTACGGCAGGGGGCAGAGAGACCCAGTACTTC.

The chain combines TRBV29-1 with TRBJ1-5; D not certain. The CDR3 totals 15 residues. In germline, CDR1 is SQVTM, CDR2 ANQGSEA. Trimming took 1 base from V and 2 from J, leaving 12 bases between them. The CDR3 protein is CSVEVGGFGNQPQHF. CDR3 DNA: TGCAGCGTTGAAGTTGGAGGGTTTGGCAATCAGCCCCAGCATTTT.

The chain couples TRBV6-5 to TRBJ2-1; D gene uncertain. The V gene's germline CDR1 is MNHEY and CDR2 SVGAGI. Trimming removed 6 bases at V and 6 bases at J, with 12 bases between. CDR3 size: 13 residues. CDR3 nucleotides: TGTGCCAGCAGGAATCCTCCTCGCAATGAGCAGTTCTTC. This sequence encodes CASRNPPRNEQFF.

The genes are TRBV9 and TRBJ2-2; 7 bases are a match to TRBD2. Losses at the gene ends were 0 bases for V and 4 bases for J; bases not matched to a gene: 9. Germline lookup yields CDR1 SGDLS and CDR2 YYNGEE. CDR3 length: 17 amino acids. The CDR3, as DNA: TGTGCCAGCAGCGTAGGGTTGGCGGGAGTGAGCACCGGGGAGCTGTTTTTT. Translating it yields CASSVGLAGVSTGELFF.

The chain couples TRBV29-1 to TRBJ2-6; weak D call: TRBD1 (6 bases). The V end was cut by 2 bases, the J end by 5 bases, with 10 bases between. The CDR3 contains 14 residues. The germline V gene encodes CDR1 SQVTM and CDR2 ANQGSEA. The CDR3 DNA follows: TGCAGCGTTGAATTACAGGGCTGGGCCAACGTCCTGACTTTC. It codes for CSVELQGWANVLTF.

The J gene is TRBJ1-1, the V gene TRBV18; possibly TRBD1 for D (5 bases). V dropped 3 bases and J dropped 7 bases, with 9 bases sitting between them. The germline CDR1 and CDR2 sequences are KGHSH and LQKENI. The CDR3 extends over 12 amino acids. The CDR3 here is CASSPSGVEAFF. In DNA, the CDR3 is TGTGCCAGCTCACCTTCGGGGGTTGAAGCTTTCTTT.

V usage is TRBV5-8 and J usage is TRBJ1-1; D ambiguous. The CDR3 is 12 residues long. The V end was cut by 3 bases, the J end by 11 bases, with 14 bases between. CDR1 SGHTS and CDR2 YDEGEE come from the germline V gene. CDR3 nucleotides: TGTGCCAGCAGCTCTAAAAGTTTGTATGCTTTCTTT. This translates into CASSSKSLYAFF.

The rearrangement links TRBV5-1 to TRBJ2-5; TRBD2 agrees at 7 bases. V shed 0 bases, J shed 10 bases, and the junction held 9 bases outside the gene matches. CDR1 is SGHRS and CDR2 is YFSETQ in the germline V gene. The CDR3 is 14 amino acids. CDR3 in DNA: TGCGCCAGCAGCTTGGCCAGTGCGGGAGCGGACCAGTACTTC. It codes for CASSLASAGADQYF.

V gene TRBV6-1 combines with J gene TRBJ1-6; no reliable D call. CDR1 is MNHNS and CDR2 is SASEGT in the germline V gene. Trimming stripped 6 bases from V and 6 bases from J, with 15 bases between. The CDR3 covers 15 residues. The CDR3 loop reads CASSPLEGINSPLHF. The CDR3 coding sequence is TGTGCCAGCAGCCCCTTGGAGGGAATTAATTCACCCCTCCACTTT.

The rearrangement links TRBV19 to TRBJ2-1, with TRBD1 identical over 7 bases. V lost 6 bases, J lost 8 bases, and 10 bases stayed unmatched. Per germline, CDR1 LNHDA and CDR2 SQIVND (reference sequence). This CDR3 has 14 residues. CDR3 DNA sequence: TGTGCCAGTAGCGAACGACAGGGCGGCGATGAGCAGTTCTTC. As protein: CASSERQGGDEQFF. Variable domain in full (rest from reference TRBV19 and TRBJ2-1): DGGITQSPKYLFRKEGQNVTLSCEQNLNHDAMYWYRQDPGQGLRLIYYSQIVNDFQKGDIAEGYSVSREKKESFPLTVTSAQKNPTAFYLCASSERQGGDEQFFGPGTRLTVL.

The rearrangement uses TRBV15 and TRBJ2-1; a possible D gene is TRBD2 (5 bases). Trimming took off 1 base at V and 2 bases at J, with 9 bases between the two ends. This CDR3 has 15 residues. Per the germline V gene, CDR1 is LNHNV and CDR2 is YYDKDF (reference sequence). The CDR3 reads CATSRAAEAYNEQFF. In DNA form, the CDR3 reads TGTGCCACCAGCAGAGCAGCGGAGGCCTACAATGAGCAGTTCTTC.

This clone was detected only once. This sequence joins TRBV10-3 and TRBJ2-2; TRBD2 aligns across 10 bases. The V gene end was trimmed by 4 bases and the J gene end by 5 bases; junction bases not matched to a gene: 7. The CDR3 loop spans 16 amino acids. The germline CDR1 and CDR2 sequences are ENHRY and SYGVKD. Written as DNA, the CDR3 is TGTGCCATCAGTGCGGCGCTAGCGGGAGAGACCGGGGAGCTGTTTTTT. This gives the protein CAISAALAGETGELFF.